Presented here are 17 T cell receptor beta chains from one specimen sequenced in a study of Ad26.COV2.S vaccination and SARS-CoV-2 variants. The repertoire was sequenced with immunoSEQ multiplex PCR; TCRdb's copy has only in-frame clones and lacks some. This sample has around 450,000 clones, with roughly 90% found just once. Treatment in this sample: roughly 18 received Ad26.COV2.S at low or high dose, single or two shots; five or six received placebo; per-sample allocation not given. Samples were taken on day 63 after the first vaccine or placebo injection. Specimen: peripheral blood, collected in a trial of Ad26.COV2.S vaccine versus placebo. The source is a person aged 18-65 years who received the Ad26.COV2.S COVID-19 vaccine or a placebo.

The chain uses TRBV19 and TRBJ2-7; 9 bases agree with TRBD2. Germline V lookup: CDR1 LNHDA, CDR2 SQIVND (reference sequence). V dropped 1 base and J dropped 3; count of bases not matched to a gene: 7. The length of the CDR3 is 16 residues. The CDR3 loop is CASSIGGLAGLYEQYF. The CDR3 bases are TGTGCCAGTAGTATAGGAGGCCTAGCGGGGCTCTACGAGCAGTACTTC.

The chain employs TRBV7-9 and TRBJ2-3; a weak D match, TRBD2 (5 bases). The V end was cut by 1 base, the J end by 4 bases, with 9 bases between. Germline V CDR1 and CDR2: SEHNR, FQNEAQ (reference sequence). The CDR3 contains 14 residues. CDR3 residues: CASSLGESPDTQYF. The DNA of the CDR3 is TGTGCCAGCAGCTTAGGGGAGTCCCCAGATACGCAGTATTTT.

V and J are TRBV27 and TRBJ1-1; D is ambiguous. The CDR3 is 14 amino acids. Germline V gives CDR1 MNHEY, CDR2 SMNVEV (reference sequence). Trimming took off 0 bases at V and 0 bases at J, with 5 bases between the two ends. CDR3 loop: CASSLSVMNTEAFF. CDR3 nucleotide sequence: TGTGCCAGCAGTTTATCGGTTATGAACACTGAAGCTTTCTTT.

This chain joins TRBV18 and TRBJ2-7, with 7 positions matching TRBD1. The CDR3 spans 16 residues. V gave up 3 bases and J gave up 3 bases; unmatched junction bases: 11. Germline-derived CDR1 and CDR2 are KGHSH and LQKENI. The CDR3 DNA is TGTGCCAGCTCACCCGTACCGGGACAGACGAACTACGAGCAGTACTTC. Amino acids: CASSPVPGQTNYEQYF.

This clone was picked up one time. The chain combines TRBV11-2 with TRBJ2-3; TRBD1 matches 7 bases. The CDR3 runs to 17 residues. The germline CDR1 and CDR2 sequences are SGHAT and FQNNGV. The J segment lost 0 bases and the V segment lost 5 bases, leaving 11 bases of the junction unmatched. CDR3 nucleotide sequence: TGTGCCAGCAGCGGAAGGGCAAGGGGGCCTAGCACAGATACGCAGTATTTT. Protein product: CASSGRARGPSTDTQYF.

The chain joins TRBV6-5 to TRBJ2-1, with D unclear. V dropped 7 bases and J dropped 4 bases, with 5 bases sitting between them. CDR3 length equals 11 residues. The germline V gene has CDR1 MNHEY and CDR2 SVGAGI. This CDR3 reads CASKGYNEQFF. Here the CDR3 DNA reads TGTGCCAGCAAGGGTTACAATGAGCAGTTCTTC.

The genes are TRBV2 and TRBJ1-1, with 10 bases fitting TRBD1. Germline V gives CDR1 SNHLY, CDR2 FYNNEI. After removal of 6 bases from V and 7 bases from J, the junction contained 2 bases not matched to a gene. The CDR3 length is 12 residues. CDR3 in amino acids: CASRGQGIEAFF. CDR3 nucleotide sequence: TGTGCCAGCAGGGGACAGGGGATTGAAGCTTTCTTT.

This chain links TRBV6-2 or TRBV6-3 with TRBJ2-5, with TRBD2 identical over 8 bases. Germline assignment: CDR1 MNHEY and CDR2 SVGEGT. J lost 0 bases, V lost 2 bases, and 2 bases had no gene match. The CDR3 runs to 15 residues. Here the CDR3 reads CASSYGAGDQETQYF. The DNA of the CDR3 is TGTGCCAGCAGTTACGGAGCGGGAGACCAAGAGACCCAGTACTTC.

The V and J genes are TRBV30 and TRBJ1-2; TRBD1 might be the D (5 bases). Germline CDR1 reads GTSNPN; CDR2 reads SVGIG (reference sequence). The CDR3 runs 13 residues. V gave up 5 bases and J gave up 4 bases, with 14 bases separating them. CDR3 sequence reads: CAWSVGAGYGYTF. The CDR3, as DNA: TGTGCCTGGTCCGTCGGGGCAGGCTATGGCTACACCTTC.

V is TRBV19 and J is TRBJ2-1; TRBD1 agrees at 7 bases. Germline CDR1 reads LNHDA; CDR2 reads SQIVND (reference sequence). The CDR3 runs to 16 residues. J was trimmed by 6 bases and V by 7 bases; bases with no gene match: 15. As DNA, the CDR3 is TGTGCCAGTAAGCGAGGGGGCCCGGGTGCCCTCAATGAGCAGTTCTTC. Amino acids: CASKRGGPGALNEQFF.

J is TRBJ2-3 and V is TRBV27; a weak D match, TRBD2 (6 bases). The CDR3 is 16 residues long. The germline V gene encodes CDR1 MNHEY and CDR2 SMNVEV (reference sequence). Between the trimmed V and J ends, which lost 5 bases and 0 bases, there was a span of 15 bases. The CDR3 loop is CASSPYRLGSTDTQYF. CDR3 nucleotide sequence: TGTGCCAGCAGTCCCTACCGACTAGGGAGCACAGATACGCAGTATTTT.

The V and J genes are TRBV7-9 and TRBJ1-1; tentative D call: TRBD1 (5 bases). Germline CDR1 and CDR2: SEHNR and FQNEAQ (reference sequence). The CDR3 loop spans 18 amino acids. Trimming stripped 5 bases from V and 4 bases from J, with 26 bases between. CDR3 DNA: TGTGCCAGCAGCGTCCCGACCCAGGGAGATGGATTTGGCACTGAAGCTTTCTTT. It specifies CASSVPTQGDGFGTEAFF.

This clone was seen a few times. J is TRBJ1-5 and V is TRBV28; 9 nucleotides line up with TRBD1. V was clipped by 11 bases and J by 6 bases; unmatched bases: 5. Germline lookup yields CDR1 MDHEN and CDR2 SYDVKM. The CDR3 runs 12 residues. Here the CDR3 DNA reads TGTGCCTCCGGGACAGGGAGTCAGCCCCAGCATTTT. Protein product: CASGTGSQPQHF.

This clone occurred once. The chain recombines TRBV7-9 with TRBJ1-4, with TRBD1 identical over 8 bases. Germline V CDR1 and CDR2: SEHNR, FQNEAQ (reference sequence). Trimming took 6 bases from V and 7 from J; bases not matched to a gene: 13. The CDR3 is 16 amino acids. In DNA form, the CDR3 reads TGTGCCAGCAGTCTCGACAGGGGTGTGGGTAGTGAAAAACTGTTTTTT. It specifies CASSLDRGVGSEKLFF.

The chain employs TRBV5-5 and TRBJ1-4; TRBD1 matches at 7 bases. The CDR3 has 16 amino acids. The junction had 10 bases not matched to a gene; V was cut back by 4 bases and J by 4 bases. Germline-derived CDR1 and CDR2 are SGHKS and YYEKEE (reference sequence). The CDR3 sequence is CASSPRGVDSNEKLFF. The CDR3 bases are TGTGCCAGCAGCCCCAGGGGGGTGGACAGTAATGAAAAACTGTTTTTT.

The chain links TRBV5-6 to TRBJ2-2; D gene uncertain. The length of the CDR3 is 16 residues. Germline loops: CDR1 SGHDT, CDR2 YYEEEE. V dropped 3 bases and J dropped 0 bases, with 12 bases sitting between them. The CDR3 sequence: CASSYDLFANTGELFF. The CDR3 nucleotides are TGTGCCAGCAGCTATGACTTGTTCGCGAACACCGGGGAGCTGTTTTTT.

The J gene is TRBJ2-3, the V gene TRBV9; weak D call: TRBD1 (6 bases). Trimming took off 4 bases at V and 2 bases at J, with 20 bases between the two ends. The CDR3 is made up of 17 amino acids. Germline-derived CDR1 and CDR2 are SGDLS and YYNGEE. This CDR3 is CASSPLGQNIVTDTQYF. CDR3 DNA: TGTGCCAGCAGCCCGTTGGGACAAAACATCGTCACAGATACGCAGTATTTT.